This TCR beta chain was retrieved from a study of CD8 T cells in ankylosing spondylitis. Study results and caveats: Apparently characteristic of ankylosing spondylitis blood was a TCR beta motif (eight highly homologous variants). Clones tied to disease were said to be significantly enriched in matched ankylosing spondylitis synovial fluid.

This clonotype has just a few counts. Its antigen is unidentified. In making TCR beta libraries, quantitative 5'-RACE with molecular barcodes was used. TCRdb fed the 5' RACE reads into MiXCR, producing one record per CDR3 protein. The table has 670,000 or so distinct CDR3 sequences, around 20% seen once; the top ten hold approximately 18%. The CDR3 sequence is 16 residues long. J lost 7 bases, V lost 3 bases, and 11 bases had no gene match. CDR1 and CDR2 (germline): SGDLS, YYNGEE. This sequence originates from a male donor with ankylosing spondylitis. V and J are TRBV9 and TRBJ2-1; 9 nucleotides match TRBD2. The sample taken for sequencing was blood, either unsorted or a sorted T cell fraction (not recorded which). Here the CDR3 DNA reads TGTGCCAGCAGCGGGTACCTCTCGGCGGGGGGGAATGAGCAGTTCTTC. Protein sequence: CASSGYLSAGGNEQFF.